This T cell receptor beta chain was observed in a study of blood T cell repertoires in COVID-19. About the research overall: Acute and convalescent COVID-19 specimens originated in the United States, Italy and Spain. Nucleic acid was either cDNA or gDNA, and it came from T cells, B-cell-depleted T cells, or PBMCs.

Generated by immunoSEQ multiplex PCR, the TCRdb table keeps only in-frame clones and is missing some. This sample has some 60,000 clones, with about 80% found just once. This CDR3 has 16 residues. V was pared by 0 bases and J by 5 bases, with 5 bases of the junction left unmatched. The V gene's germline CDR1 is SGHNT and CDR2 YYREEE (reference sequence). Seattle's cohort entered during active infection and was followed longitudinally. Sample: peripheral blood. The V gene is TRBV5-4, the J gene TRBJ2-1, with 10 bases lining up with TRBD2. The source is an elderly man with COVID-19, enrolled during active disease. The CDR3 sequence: CASSLAGTSANNEQFF. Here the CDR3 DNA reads TGTGCCAGCAGCTTGGCGGGGACTAGCGCGAACAATGAGCAGTTCTTC.